Listed below are T cell receptor beta chains from one sample, sequenced in a study of blood T cell repertoires in COVID-19. This table comes from immunoSEQ multiplex PCR, and its TCRdb copy is limited to in-frame clones, with some not included. The table records under 200,000 clones, 85% of them present only once. The sequenced sample consisted of peripheral blood. These receptors were taken from a woman aged 80 or over with acute or convalescent COVID-19. Both conserved end residues are part of each CDR3. A D gene is named only where the DNA matches it firmly. Clone sizes are given selectively: once, few, many, or a class where the clone is expanded.

CDR3 DNA: TGCAGTGCTAGTCCTTTGGAGGGAAAATCACCCCTCCACTTT
CDR3 protein: CSASPLEGKSPLHF
clone size: .
V gene: TRBV20-1
D gene: .
J gene: TRBJ1-6

CDR3 DNA: TGTGCCAGCAGCTTCGACCGGGGGGCGCGGGGCTACACCTTC
CDR3 protein: CASSFDRGARGYTF
clone size: .
V gene: TRBV3-1/TRBV3-2
D gene: .
J gene: TRBJ1-2

CDR3 DNA: TGTGCCAGCAGCCAGAGCACAGCTAACTATGGCTACACCTTC
CDR3 protein: CASSQSTANYGYTF
clone size: .
V gene: TRBV27
D gene: .
J gene: TRBJ1-2

CDR3 DNA: TGTGCCAGCTGGGGCTGGGTCTACGAGCAGTACTTC
CDR3 protein: CASWGWVYEQYF
clone size: many
V gene: TRBV2
D gene: .
J gene: TRBJ2-7

CDR3 DNA: TGTGCCAGCAGCCCCAGGGGCAGGGGCATCCATGAGCAGTTCTTC
CDR3 protein: CASSPRGRGIHEQFF
clone size: .
V gene: TRBV28
D gene: .
J gene: TRBJ2-1

CDR3 DNA: TGTGCCAGCAGAAAACTAGCGGGAGCGGGAAATGAGCAGTTCTTC
CDR3 protein: CASRKLAGAGNEQFF
clone size: .
V gene: TRBV2
D gene: TRBD2
J gene: TRBJ2-1

CDR3 DNA: TGCAGTGCTAGTAGTGACAACCGCGAAAATCAGCCCCAGCATTTT
CDR3 protein: CSASSDNRENQPQHF
clone size: .
V gene: TRBV20-1
D gene: .
J gene: TRBJ1-5

CDR3 DNA: TGTGCCAGCAGTTCTTCTAGCGGGTGGTCAGATACGCAGTATTTT
CDR3 protein: CASSSSSGWSDTQYF
clone size: .
V gene: TRBV27
D gene: TRBD2
J gene: TRBJ2-3

CDR3 DNA: TGTGCCACCAGTGATCCCCGGGACAGGGGGCGAGGGGAGACCCAGTACTTC
CDR3 protein: CATSDPRDRGRGETQYF
clone size: .
V gene: TRBV24-1
D gene: TRBD1
J gene: TRBJ2-5

CDR3 DNA: TGTGCCAGCAGCTTAGGGACGGGGACATACAATGAGCAGTTCTTC
CDR3 protein: CASSLGTGTYNEQFF
clone size: .
V gene: TRBV7-2
D gene: .
J gene: TRBJ2-1

CDR3 DNA: TGTGCCAGCACCACTACTACAGATACGCAGTATTTT
CDR3 protein: CASTTTTDTQYF
clone size: .
V gene: TRBV28
D gene: .
J gene: TRBJ2-3

CDR3 DNA: TGTGCCAGCAGTTACTCATGGCCCGAGGGCGAGCAGTACTTC
CDR3 protein: CASSYSWPEGEQYF
clone size: .
V gene: TRBV6-6
D gene: .
J gene: TRBJ2-7

CDR3 DNA: TGTGCCAGCAGCTTGGGGACTAGCGTGGCCTACGAGCAGTACTTC
CDR3 protein: CASSLGTSVAYEQYF
clone size: .
V gene: TRBV5-4
D gene: TRBD2
J gene: TRBJ2-7